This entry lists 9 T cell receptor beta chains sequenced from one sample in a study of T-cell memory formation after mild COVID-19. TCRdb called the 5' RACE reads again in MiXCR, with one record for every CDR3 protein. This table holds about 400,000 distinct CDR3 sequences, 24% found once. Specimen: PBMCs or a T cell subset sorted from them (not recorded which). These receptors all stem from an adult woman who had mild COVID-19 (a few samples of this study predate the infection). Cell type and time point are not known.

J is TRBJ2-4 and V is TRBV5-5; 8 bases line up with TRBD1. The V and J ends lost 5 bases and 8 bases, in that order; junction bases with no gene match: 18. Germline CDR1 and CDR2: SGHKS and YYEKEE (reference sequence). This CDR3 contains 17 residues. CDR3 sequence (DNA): TGTGCCAGCAGTCTCACGGTGTCAGGGGGCGCTATGGACATTCAGTACTTC. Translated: CASSLTVSGGAMDIQYF.

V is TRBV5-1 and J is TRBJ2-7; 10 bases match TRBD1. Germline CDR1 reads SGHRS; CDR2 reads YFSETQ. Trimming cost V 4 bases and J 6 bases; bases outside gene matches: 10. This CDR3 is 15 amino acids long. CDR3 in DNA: TGCGCCAGCAGCCCAACCGGGACAGGGGTAGGCGAGCAGTACTTC. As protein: CASSPTGTGVGEQYF.

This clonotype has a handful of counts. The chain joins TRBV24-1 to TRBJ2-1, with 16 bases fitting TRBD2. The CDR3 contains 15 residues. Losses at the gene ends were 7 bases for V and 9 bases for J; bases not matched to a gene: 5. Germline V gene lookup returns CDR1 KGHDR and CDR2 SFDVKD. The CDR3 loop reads CATRGTSGRASEQFF. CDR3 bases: TGTGCCACCAGGGGGACTAGCGGGAGGGCCAGTGAGCAGTTCTTC.

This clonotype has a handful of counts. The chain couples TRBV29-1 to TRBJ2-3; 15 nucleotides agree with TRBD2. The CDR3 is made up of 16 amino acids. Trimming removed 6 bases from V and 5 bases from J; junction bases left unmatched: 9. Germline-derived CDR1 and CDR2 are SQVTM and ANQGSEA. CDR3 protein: CSVTPGLAGGGDTQYF. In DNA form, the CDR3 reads TGCAGCGTGACCCCGGGACTAGCGGGAGGTGGAGATACGCAGTATTTT.

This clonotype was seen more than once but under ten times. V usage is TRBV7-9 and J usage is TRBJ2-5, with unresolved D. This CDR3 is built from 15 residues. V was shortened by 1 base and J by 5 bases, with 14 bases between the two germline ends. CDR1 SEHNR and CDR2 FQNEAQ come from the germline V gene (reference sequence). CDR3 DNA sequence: TGTGCCAGCAGCTTAGAATTAGCATTGCAGGAGACCCAGTACTTC. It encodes CASSLELALQETQYF. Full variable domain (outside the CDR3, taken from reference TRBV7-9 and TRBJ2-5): DTGVSQNPRHKITKRGQNVTFRCDPISEHNRLYWYRQTLGQGPEFLTYFQNEAQLEKSRLLSDRFSAERPKGSFSTLEIQRTEQGDSAMYLCASSLELALQETQYFGPGTRLLVL.

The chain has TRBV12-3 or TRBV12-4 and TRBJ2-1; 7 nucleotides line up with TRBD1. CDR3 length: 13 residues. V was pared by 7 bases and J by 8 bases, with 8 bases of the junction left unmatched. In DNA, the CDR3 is TGTGCCAGCATCTGGCAGGGGGTAGATGAGCAGTTCTTC. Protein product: CASIWQGVDEQFF.

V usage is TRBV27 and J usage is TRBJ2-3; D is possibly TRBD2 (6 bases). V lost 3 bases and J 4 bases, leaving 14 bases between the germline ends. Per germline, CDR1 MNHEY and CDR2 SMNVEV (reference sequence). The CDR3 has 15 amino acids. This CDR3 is CASSFFGGGSDTQYF. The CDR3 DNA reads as TGTGCCAGCAGTTTTTTTGGGGGAGGTTCAGATACGCAGTATTTT.

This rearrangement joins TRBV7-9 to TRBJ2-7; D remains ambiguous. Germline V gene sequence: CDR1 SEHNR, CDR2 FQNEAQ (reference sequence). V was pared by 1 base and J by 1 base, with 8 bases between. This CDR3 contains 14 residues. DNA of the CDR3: TGTGCCAGCAGCTTAGAGATGCTTTCCTACGAGCAGTACTTC. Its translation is CASSLEMLSYEQYF.

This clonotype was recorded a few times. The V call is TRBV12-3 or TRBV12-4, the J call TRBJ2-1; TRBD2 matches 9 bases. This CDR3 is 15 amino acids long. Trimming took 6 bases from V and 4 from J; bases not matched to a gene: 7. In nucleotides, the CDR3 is TGTGCCAGCAGCCGCAGCGGGGGGTTTTACAATGAGCAGTTCTTC. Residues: CASSRSGGFYNEQFF.